These 6 T cell receptor beta chains originate from one sample sequenced in a study of T cells in Graves' hyperthyroidism and ophthalmopathy. RNA transcripts served as the template for amplifying TCR beta CDR3 regions. First-round RT-PCR of the TCR CDR3 relied on the HTBI primer set. TCRdb analysed the multiplex PCR reads with MiXCR anew, one entry per CDR3 protein. This table holds hundreds of thousands of distinct CDR3 sequences, more than 14% found once. The sample taken for sequencing was blood. The source is a woman aged 50 to 65 with Graves' ophthalmopathy.

This chain links TRBV20-1 with TRBJ2-7, with 8 bases aligning to TRBD2. V trimming: 0 bases; J trimming: 1 base; junction bases outside the gene matches: 14. Germline lookup yields CDR1 DFQATT and CDR2 SNEGSKA (reference sequence). The CDR3 sequence is 18 residues long. The CDR3 loop reads CSARDIRLLAAGSYEQYF. In DNA form, the CDR3 reads TGCAGTGCTAGAGATATCCGCCTACTAGCGGCGGGTTCCTACGAGCAGTACTTC.

Remarks on this clonotype: A read error is possible here, since a much larger clone lies one base away. The chain links TRBV7-6 to TRBJ2-1; 7 bases line up with TRBD2. This CDR3 is built from 17 residues. V shed 1 base, J shed 6 bases, and the junction held 12 bases outside the gene matches. Germline V gene lookup returns CDR1 SGHVS and CDR2 FNYEAQ. CDR3 loop: CASSLDVLVGGPNEQFF. CDR3 coding DNA: TGTGCCAGCAGCTTAGATGTGTTAGTGGGAGGGCCCAATGAGCAGTTCTTC.

This clonotype was counted many times. The chain is built from TRBV5-1 and TRBJ2-1; 12 bases are a match to TRBD2. V gave up 3 bases and J gave up 7 bases; unmatched junction bases: 8. CDR1 SGHRS and CDR2 YFSETQ come from the germline V gene. The CDR3 extends over 16 amino acids. The CDR3 region has the DNA TGCGCCAGCAGCTCCCGGACTAGCGGGGTGGGGAATGAGCAGTTCTTC. Translation: CASSSRTSGVGNEQFF. Full variable domain (outside the CDR3, taken from reference TRBV5-1 and TRBJ2-1): KAGVTQTPRYLIKTRGQQVTLSCSPISGHRSVSWYQQTPGQGLQFLFEYFSETQRNKGNFPGRFSGRQFSNSRSEMNVSTLELGDSALYLCASSSRTSGVGNEQFFGPGTRLTVL.

The chain is built from TRBV7-9 and TRBJ2-1, with D possibly TRBD1 on 6 matching bases. This CDR3 has 13 residues. Germline V gives CDR1 SEHNR, CDR2 FQNEAQ (reference sequence). The V end lost 2 bases, the J end lost 8 bases, and 10 bases lay between the germline ends. CDR3 DNA: TGTGCCAGCAGCTTAAACAGGGCTGATGAGCAGTTCTTC. Translating gives CASSLNRADEQFF.

This clonotype was counted at least ten times. The chain carries TRBV12-3 or TRBV12-4 and TRBJ2-5, with D unclear. The V gene lost 0 bases and the J gene lost 4 bases, with 6 bases spanning the gap. This CDR3 has 13 residues. CDR3 sequence: CASSLARIETQYF. DNA of the CDR3: TGTGCCAGCAGTTTAGCGAGAATAGAGACCCAGTACTTC.

This clonotype was recorded at least ten times. The rearrangement uses TRBV5-4 and TRBJ2-7; no clear D gene. This CDR3 comprises 15 residues. The germline V and J ends were trimmed by 4 bases and 1 base, with 15 bases remaining between them. CDR1 SGHNT and CDR2 YYREEE come from the germline V gene (reference sequence). CDR3 DNA: TGTGCCAGCAGCCCCCCCAAGACACCGTCCTACGAGCAGTACTTC. Translating it yields CASSPPKTPSYEQYF.